The 21 T cell receptor beta chains below come from one sample, sequenced in a study of TIL therapy for anti-PD-1-resistant metastatic lung cancer. This was the immunoSEQ v3 assay. Only in-frame clones appear in the TCRdb table, and some are missing; sequencing was by immunoSEQ multiplex PCR. Among approximately 60,000 clones listed, about 81% were seen once. Indicated time point: pre-treatment sample, taken before nivolumab and TIL therapy. The specimen was blood, collected at baseline. These receptors originate from a person aged 25 to 80 with non-small cell lung cancer.

This chain joins TRBV12-3 or TRBV12-4 and TRBJ2-2, with TRBD1 matching over 8 bases. The CDR3 length is 12 residues. The ends lost 7 bases at V and 8 bases at J; junction bases unmatched: 3. In DNA form, the CDR3 reads TGTGCCAGCAACAGGGACAGGGGGGAGCTGTTTTTT. This encodes CASNRDRGELFF.

A single count supports this clone. V and J are TRBV6-2 or TRBV6-3 and TRBJ1-5; D gene unclear. Trimming shortened V by 0 bases and J by 4 bases, and 4 bases separated the two germline ends. Looked up from germline, CDR1 is MNHEY and CDR2 is SVGEGT. This CDR3 has 13 residues. CDR3 protein: CASSYSANQPQHF. In nucleotides, the CDR3 is TGTGCCAGCAGTTACTCGGCAAATCAGCCCCAGCATTTT.

The J gene is TRBJ2-2, the V gene TRBV6-5; no firm D call. Germline CDR1 is MNHEY and CDR2 is SVGAGI. This CDR3 has 14 residues. With 2 bases removed from V and 0 bases from J, the gap between germline ends came to 4 bases. The CDR3 protein is CASSYIANTGELFF. As DNA, the CDR3 is TGTGCCAGCAGTTACATAGCGAACACCGGGGAGCTGTTTTTT.

This clone was observed a few times. The V call is TRBV29-1, the J call TRBJ2-2, with 9 bases matching TRBD2. Trimming cost V 6 bases and J 6 bases; bases outside gene matches: 8. CDR1 and CDR2 from the germline V gene are SQVTM and ANQGSEA. This CDR3 has 14 amino acids. The DNA for the CDR3 is TGCAGCGTACGGAGCGGGGGGAGGTCCGGGGAGCTGTTTTTT. This gives the protein CSVRSGGRSGELFF.

Within the sample, this clone is medium-sized. The gene calls are TRBV4-3 and TRBJ2-7; perhaps TRBD1 as D (7 bases). V lost 5 bases to trimming and J lost 5 bases, with 16 bases between them. Germline-derived CDR1 and CDR2 are LGHNA and YSLEER. This CDR3 is built from 14 residues. The CDR3 DNA follows: TGCGCCAGCAGCTCCCGACAGGGAGGTCACGAGCAGTACTTC. Translation gives CASSSRQGGHEQYF.

J is TRBJ2-1 and V is TRBV28, with D tentatively TRBD2 (5 bases). There are 20 residues in the CDR3. Trimming cost V 2 bases and J 0 bases, with 23 bases left between them. Germline V gives CDR1 MDHEN, CDR2 SYDVKM. The CDR3 DNA reads TGTGCCAGCAGTTTAATGTTTTTGGCCGGGCCGGGGAGCTCCTACAATGAGCAGTTCTTC. Translated: CASSLMFLAGPGSSYNEQFF.

The V call is TRBV5-4, the J call TRBJ1-2; TRBD1 matches at 9 bases. Germline CDR1 reads SGHNT; CDR2 reads YYREEE (reference sequence). The CDR3 extends over 15 amino acids. Losses at the gene ends were 0 bases for V and 13 bases for J; bases not matched to a gene: 13. CDR3 loop: CASSLAWRQGENFTF. CDR3 nucleotides: TGTGCCAGCAGCTTGGCTTGGAGACAGGGGGAAAACTTCACCTTC.

This rearrangement joins TRBV5-1 to TRBJ2-7; D tentatively reads TRBD1 or TRBD2 (5 bases each). CDR1 and CDR2 (germline): SGHRS, YFSETQ. With 0 bases removed from V and 7 bases from J, the gap between germline ends came to 14 bases. The CDR3 is made up of 14 amino acids. The chain's CDR3 is CASSLAVGPGEQYF. The CDR3 DNA sequence: TGCGCCAGCAGCTTGGCGGTGGGACCTGGGGAGCAGTACTTC.

The chain employs TRBV27 and TRBJ1-5; 12 positions agree with TRBD1. This CDR3 contains 16 residues. Germline V gene sequence: CDR1 MNHEY, CDR2 SMNVEV (reference sequence). V shed 6 bases and J 7 bases; nucleotides not matched to a gene: 10. This chain's CDR3 is CASRPSGQGAGQPQHF. The CDR3, as DNA: TGTGCCAGCAGACCGTCGGGACAGGGGGCCGGGCAGCCCCAGCATTTT.

This clone was seen a single time. The DNA of the CDR3 is TGTGCCAGTAGTATAGCTACGGGGGCGTACTCTGGGGCCAACGTCCTGACTTTC. Its translation is CASSIATGAYSGANVLTF. The gene calls are TRBV19 and TRBJ2-6; D is possibly TRBD1 or TRBD2 (6 bases each). V gave up 1 base and J gave up 0 bases, with 13 bases separating them. The germline V gene encodes CDR1 LNHDA and CDR2 SQIVND (reference sequence). There are 18 residues in the CDR3.

This chain connects TRBV2 to TRBJ2-6; D is unresolved. The length of the CDR3 is 16 residues. CDR1 is SNHLY and CDR2 is FYNNEI in the germline V gene. Trimming removed 2 bases from V and 2 bases from J, with 10 bases in between. CDR3 sequence: CASSESSSPGANVLTF. The DNA of the CDR3 is TGTGCCAGCAGTGAATCAAGTTCCCCTGGGGCCAACGTCCTGACTTTC.

This chain connects TRBV9 to TRBJ2-5, with a tentative D call TRBD2 (6 bases). Between the trimmed V and J ends, which lost 0 bases and 1 base, there was a span of 7 bases. Germline V gene data show CDR1 as SGDLS and CDR2 as YYNGEE. The CDR3 totals 14 residues. CDR3 DNA: TGTGCCAGCAGCGTAGGGGGAGGCCAAGAGACCCAGTACTTC. This gives the protein CASSVGGGQETQYF. Supplemented by reference TRBV9 and TRBJ2-5, the full variable domain reads DSGVTQTPKHLITATGQRVTLRCSPRSGDLSVYWYQQSLDQGLQFLIQYYNGEERAKGNILERFSAQQFPDLHSELNLSSLELGDSALYFCASSVGGGQETQYFGPGTRLLVL.

This clone occurred once. The rearrangement uses TRBV6-2 or TRBV6-3 and TRBJ1-5; a weak D match, TRBD1 (5 bases). The CDR3 extends over 14 amino acids. Germline CDR1 is MNHEY and CDR2 is SVGEGT. V shed 2 bases and J shed 7 bases, with 12 bases lying between them. In nucleotides, the CDR3 is TGTGCCAGCAGTTACGAGGGGCCGCGGCAGCCCCAGCATTTT. This codes for CASSYEGPRQPQHF.

The rearrangement uses TRBV27 and TRBJ1-5; no clear D. The germline gives CDR1 MNHEY, CDR2 SMNVEV (reference sequence). The CDR3 contains 14 residues. V was cut by 3 bases and J by 4 bases, with 10 bases left in between. As DNA, the CDR3 is TGTGCCAGCAGTTTGTTGGGTAATAATCAGCCCCAGCATTTT. The encoded protein is CASSLLGNNQPQHF.

The chain carries TRBV5-8 and TRBJ2-6; D gene unclear. Trimming took off 4 bases at V and 8 bases at J, with 13 bases between the two ends. The CDR3 contains 14 residues. CDR1 and CDR2 from the germline V gene are SGHTS and YDEGEE. The CDR3 coding sequence is TGTGCCAGCAGCCGACCGGGCCTGACCAACGTCCTGACTTTC. Protein product: CASSRPGLTNVLTF.

The chain recombines TRBV12-3 or TRBV12-4 with TRBJ1-6; no firm D call. The V gene lost 1 base and the J gene lost 7 bases, with 2 bases spanning the gap. The CDR3 is 12 amino acids. The CDR3 coding sequence is TGTGCCAGCAGTTTAGGGAATTCACCCCTCCACTTT. Amino acids: CASSLGNSPLHF.

V and J are TRBV10-2 and TRBJ2-2; 9 nucleotides agree with TRBD2. The germline V gene encodes CDR1 WSHSY and CDR2 SAAADI. This CDR3 has 14 residues. With 8 bases clipped from V and 0 bases from J, the junction kept 1 base outside the gene matches. CDR3 nucleotides: TGCGCCAGCGAGCGGGGGGCGAACACCGGGGAGCTGTTTTTT. The encoded protein is CASERGANTGELFF.

V is TRBV2 and J is TRBJ2-7; 7 bases are shared with TRBD2. The CDR3 totals 14 residues. The trim removed 7 bases at V and 2 bases at J, leaving 8 bases unmatched. Germline V gives CDR1 SNHLY, CDR2 FYNNEI. CDR3 region: CASNLQAGTYEQYF. The CDR3 nucleotides read TGTGCCAGCAATCTGCAAGCGGGAACCTACGAGCAGTACTTC.

This chain connects TRBV11-3 to TRBJ2-1; 7 nucleotides agree with TRBD2. Germline trimming cut 4 bases from V and 4 bases from J; bases unmatched to any gene: 7. Germline V gene lookup returns CDR1 SGHNT and CDR2 YENEEA. CDR3 length: 15 amino acids. The CDR3 sequence is CASSSVLAAYNEQFF. The CDR3 bases are TGTGCCAGCAGCTCGGTCCTAGCGGCGTACAATGAGCAGTTCTTC.

V gene TRBV7-9 combines with J gene TRBJ1-2; D gene uncertain. V lost 0 bases to trimming and J lost 1 base, with 9 bases between them. The V gene's germline CDR1 is SEHNR and CDR2 FQNEAQ (reference sequence). This CDR3 is built from 15 residues. The CDR3 region has the DNA TGTGCCAGCAGCTTAGCCTCGGAGGGTAACTATGGCTACACCTTC. Protein product: CASSLASEGNYGYTF.

The chain carries TRBV4-3 and TRBJ2-1; D is perhaps TRBD1 (6 bases). With 5 bases removed from V and 7 bases from J, the gap between germline ends came to 21 bases. The CDR3 consists of 16 residues. Germline values: CDR1 LGHNA, CDR2 YSLEER. CDR3 DNA: TGCGCCAGCAGCAAGGAAAGAGGGCAGGGGAAGAATGAGCAGTTCTTC. Protein: CASSKERGQGKNEQFF.